Described below is a single T cell receptor (beta chain) sequence and its context. Its antigen is currently unknown. This entry is derived from a study of T cell responses to AZD1222 COVID-19 vaccine. Turning to the study itself: Doses given second, at about 4 or about 12 weeks, were pooled. Whole-study results and caveats: An increase in Spike-specific TCR breadth and depth was observed after two AZD1222 doses. The donor cohort was predominantly white British with a female majority, and clonal diversity may have been underestimated.

Sequenced by immunoSEQ multiplex PCR; TCRdb stores in-frame clones only, minus some. Among around 99,000 clones listed, around nine tenths were seen once. V gave up 6 bases and J gave up 6 bases; unmatched junction bases: 3. There are 13 residues in the CDR3. The sample was peripheral blood, taken on day 0 of AZD1222 vaccination. This chain uses TRBV12-3 or TRBV12-4 with TRBJ2-1; 9 nucleotides line up with TRBD1. The sequence derives from an adult in good health. This CDR3 is CASRQGAGNEQFF. Written as DNA, the CDR3 is TGTGCCAGCAGACAGGGGGCGGGCAATGAGCAGTTCTTC.